This T cell receptor beta chain was sequenced in a study of CD8 T cells in Susac syndrome. It was with random hexamers that 0.5 to 1 ug RNA was reverse transcribed. The authors amplified TCR beta CDR3 across 54 Vbeta and 13 Jbeta using immunoSEQ multiplex PCR. TCRdb independently ran MiXCR on the immunoSEQ multiplex PCR reads; one entry per CDR3 protein. The sample includes roughly 52,000 distinct CDR3 sequences, 95% of them seen just once. There are 17 residues in the CDR3. This rearrangement joins TRBV21-1 to TRBJ2-7. TRBV21-1 is a documented pseudogene. The sequencing input was CD8+ T cells from PBMCs. The source is a human donor with Susac syndrome. CDR3 in amino acids: CASSKTREGLLPYEQYF. The CDR3 coding sequence is TGTGCCAGCAGCAAAACCAGAGAAGGTCTCCTACCCTACGAGCAGTACTTC.